This TCR beta chain was observed in a study of cytomegalovirus exposure and HLA in healthy donors. Study findings and constraints: Productive rates of about 87% or about 30% were seen for most TCR beta V segments in an earlier analysis.

The length of the CDR3 is 15 residues. With 0 bases clipped from V and 3 bases from J, the junction kept 3 bases outside the gene matches. Germline loops: CDR1 SGHTS, CDR2 YDEGEE. Both 60 Vbeta primers and 13 Jbeta primers went into the PCR. Only in-frame clones appear in the TCRdb table, and some are missing; sequencing was by immunoSEQ multiplex PCR. The repertoire holds some 84,000 clones, with 55% to 65% as singletons. To note about this clone: The antigen remains undetermined.

This receptor was identified in a woman between 40 and 55 years old in good health and CMV-seropositive. The specimen sequenced was PBMCs. This chain joins TRBV5-8 and TRBJ2-3; 8 nucleotides align to TRBD2. The chain's CDR3 is CASSLGSGGTDTQYF. Written as DNA, the CDR3 is TGTGCCAGCAGCTTGGGGTCGGGAGGGACAGATACGCAGTATTTT.